This T cell receptor beta chain was identified during a study of cytomegalovirus exposure and HLA in healthy donors. The PCR had 60 Vbeta and 13 Jbeta primers. TCRdb's table, derived via immunoSEQ multiplex PCR, lists solely in-frame clones and lacks some. The sample consists of some 65,000 clones, about 78% of them appearing once. V lost 2 bases and J lost 6, with 11 bases in between. Germline CDR1 is SGHTA and CDR2 is FQGNSA. The CDR3 totals 14 residues. The sequenced material came from PBMCs. This receptor was obtained from a girl between 5 and 17 years old in good health and CMV-seropositive. The chain has TRBV7-2 and TRBJ1-5; tentatively, D is TRBD1 (5 bases). The CDR3 DNA follows: TGTGCCAGCAGCTTAAAGGGGTTTGGTCAGCCCCAGCATTTT. Translation: CASSLKGFGQPQHF.